The clone carrying this TCR beta chain has just a few counts. This specimen comes from a study of early T cells in non-severe SARS-CoV-2 infection. Attachment of unique molecular identifiers to individual cDNA molecules was performed. Via MiXCR, TCRdb re-called the 5' RACE reads, giving one row per CDR3 protein. Of over 70,000 distinct CDR3 sequences listed, 14% were seen once; the top ten hold about 7.5%. V dropped 0 bases and J dropped 8 bases, with 14 bases sitting between them. The CDR3 length is 15 residues. Germline V gene lookup returns CDR1 SGHNT and CDR2 YENEEA. Sequenced sample: whole blood. The receptor was derived from an adult who was a healthcare worker with PCR-confirmed SARS-CoV-2 infection or an uninfected control (not recorded which). The chain is built from TRBV11-3 and TRBJ2-1, with D perhaps matching TRBD1 (5 bases). The CDR3 loop reads CASSLDDRAVDEQFF. CDR3 nucleotides: TGTGCCAGCAGCTTAGATGACAGAGCAGTGGATGAGCAGTTCTTC.